The 29 T cell receptor beta chains in this list originate from one sample, sequenced in a study of PD-L1 blockade in urothelial cancer. Time point here: pretreatment peripheral blood. Libraries were prepared by immunoSEQ multiplex PCR; TCRdb keeps only in-frame clonotypes and omits some of them. In the table there are some 120,000 clones, roughly 84% of which are singletons. Sequences were derived from PBMCs, sampled around atezolizumab (anti-PD-L1) treatment. All receptors derive from a man aged 50 to 60 with urothelial cancer.

The V call is TRBV5-1, the J call TRBJ2-5, with no clear D. The ends were cut back, 5 bases at V and 2 bases at J, with 10 bases in the middle. The CDR3 loop spans 13 amino acids. Per the germline V gene, CDR1 is SGHRS and CDR2 is YFSETQ. The CDR3 sequence: CASSTTVQETQYF. For the CDR3, the DNA is TGCGCCAGCAGTACTACCGTTCAAGAGACCCAGTACTTC.

This clone was recorded a few times. CDR3 DNA: TGCGCCAGCAGCCAAGGTCAAGCTAGGGGGAATCAGCCCCAGCATTTT. Amino acids: CASSQGQARGNQPQHF. The chain has TRBV4-1 and TRBJ1-5, with D maybe TRBD1 (6 bases). This CDR3 is 16 amino acids long. Trimming left V 1 base short and J 4 bases short, with 14 bases between. The germline gives CDR1 MGHRA, CDR2 YSYEKL.

This clone has more than one count but fewer than ten. The chain employs TRBV7-9 and TRBJ1-1, with D perhaps matching TRBD1 (6 bases). The CDR3 length is 14 residues. Looked up from germline, CDR1 is SEHNR and CDR2 is FQNEAQ (reference sequence). The V end lost 5 bases, the J end lost 9 bases, and 19 bases lay between the germline ends. This CDR3 reads CASSPGSGRDKAFF. CDR3 nucleotides: TGTGCCAGCAGCCCTGGATCTGGGAGGGACAAAGCTTTCTTT.

In its sample, this clone was seen a few times. The rearrangement links TRBV19 to TRBJ2-1; tentative D call: TRBD2 (5 bases). Germline V gene lookup returns CDR1 LNHDA and CDR2 SQIVND (reference sequence). V dropped 2 bases and J dropped 12 bases, with 8 bases sitting between them. There are 11 residues in the CDR3. Here the CDR3 DNA reads TGTGCCAGTAGTATAACTAGTCTGCAGTTCTTC. Translated, it gives CASSITSLQFF.

The chain carries TRBV19 and TRBJ1-1, with TRBD1 matching 7 bases. The J segment lost 2 bases and the V segment lost 3 bases, leaving 6 bases of the junction unmatched. CDR1 is LNHDA, CDR2 SQIVND, per germline (reference sequence). The CDR3 has 15 amino acids. The CDR3 sequence is CASSIRTGQNTEAFF. The CDR3 region has the DNA TGTGCCAGTAGTATTCGGACAGGTCAAAACACTGAAGCTTTCTTT.

This chain connects TRBV5-6 to TRBJ1-3; 7 bases are shared with TRBD1. The CDR3 has 15 amino acids. The ends lost 6 bases at V and 4 bases at J; junction bases unmatched: 10. The germline CDR1 and CDR2 sequences are SGHDT and YYEEEE. This CDR3 reads CASTEDRDMGNTIYF. The DNA for the CDR3 is TGTGCCAGCACCGAAGACAGGGATATGGGAAACACCATATATTTT.

J is TRBJ2-2 and V is TRBV15, with D possibly TRBD1 on 6 matching bases. CDR1 LNHNV and CDR2 YYDKDF come from the germline V gene (reference sequence). The ends were cut back, 0 bases at V and 4 bases at J, with 6 bases in the middle. This CDR3 has 14 residues. CDR3 amino acids: CATSRDRGTGELFF. CDR3 bases: TGTGCCACCAGCAGAGACAGGGGCACCGGGGAGCTGTTTTTT.

The chain has TRBV19 and TRBJ2-1, with no clear D. V was shortened by 3 bases and J by 2 bases, with 14 bases between the two germline ends. The CDR3 runs to 16 residues. The germline V gene has CDR1 LNHDA and CDR2 SQIVND (reference sequence). CDR3 amino acids: CASSMTSGAPYNEQFF. CDR3 in DNA: TGTGCCAGTAGTATGACCTCGGGTGCTCCCTACAATGAGCAGTTCTTC. Together with reference TRBV19 and TRBJ2-1, the CDR3 gives the full variable domain: DGGITQSPKYLFRKEGQNVTLSCEQNLNHDAMYWYRQDPGQGLRLIYYSQIVNDFQKGDIAEGYSVSREKKESFPLTVTSAQKNPTAFYLCASSMTSGAPYNEQFFGPGTRLTVL.

DNA of the CDR3: TGTGCCAGCAGCCCAGTAGCCAGGGGCGCCTACGAGCAGTACTTC. This sequence encodes CASSPVARGAYEQYF. The V call is TRBV7-8, the J call TRBJ2-7, with D maybe TRBD1 (6 bases). Germline V CDR1 and CDR2: SGHVS, FQNEAQ. The CDR3 extends over 15 amino acids. Between the trimmed V and J ends, which lost 5 bases and 2 bases, there was a span of 16 bases.

The chain carries TRBV6-1 and TRBJ1-1; D call uncertain. Germline V gives CDR1 MNHNS, CDR2 SASEGT. The CDR3 totals 14 residues. V lost 7 bases and J lost 2, with 14 bases in between. This CDR3 reads CASNQLDLNTEAFF. CDR3 DNA: TGTGCCAGCAACCAATTAGACTTAAACACTGAAGCTTTCTTT.

This chain uses TRBV19 with TRBJ2-3; TRBD1 aligns across 7 bases. V was pared by 7 bases and J by 1 base, with 5 bases of the junction left unmatched. Germline values: CDR1 LNHDA, CDR2 SQIVND (reference sequence). This CDR3 has 14 amino acids. The CDR3 loop is CASTRDSRTDTQYF. CDR3 in DNA: TGTGCCAGTACTCGGGACAGCCGCACAGATACGCAGTATTTT.

The chain recombines TRBV7-9 with TRBJ2-5; D is uncertain. Germline V gene data show CDR1 as SEHNR and CDR2 as FQNEAQ (reference sequence). Between the trimmed V and J ends, which lost 3 bases and 2 bases, there was a span of 10 bases. The CDR3 has 14 amino acids. For the CDR3, the DNA is TGTGCCAGCAGCTTCCGTGAGATACAAGAGACCCAGTACTTC. This gives the protein CASSFREIQETQYF.

This CDR3 reads CASSSKLAGAYEQYF. In DNA form, the CDR3 reads TGTGCCAGCAGCTCGAAACTAGCGGGGGCCTACGAGCAGTACTTC. The rearrangement joins TRBV5-4 to TRBJ2-7; 11 nucleotides agree with TRBD2. Germline V lookup: CDR1 SGHNT, CDR2 YYREEE (reference sequence). The CDR3 spans 15 residues. V dropped 3 bases and J dropped 2; count of bases not matched to a gene: 4.

The count of this clone is one. This chain links TRBV18 with TRBJ1-3, with D uncertain. Trimming removed 0 bases at V and 0 bases at J, with 12 bases between. This CDR3 spans 17 amino acids. The V gene's germline CDR1 is KGHSH and CDR2 LQKENI. DNA for the CDR3: TGTGCCAGCTCACCACCAAATCTGCAGATCTCTGGAAACACCATATATTTT. The encoded protein is CASSPPNLQISGNTIYF.

The V and J genes are TRBV29-1 and TRBJ2-2; no clear D gene. The V gene's germline CDR1 is SQVTM and CDR2 ANQGSEA. The CDR3 runs to 12 residues. Trimming shortened V by 4 bases and J by 5 bases, and 8 bases separated the two germline ends. The CDR3 DNA reads as TGCAGCGTTGCGGAGCGTACCGGGGAGCTGTTTTTT. It is translated as CSVAERTGELFF.

The chain uses TRBV28 and TRBJ2-1; 11 bases align to TRBD2. The V and J ends lost 5 bases and 4 bases, in that order; junction bases with no gene match: 10. The germline V gene encodes CDR1 MDHEN and CDR2 SYDVKM. The CDR3 runs 17 residues. The CDR3 reads CASSPPGLAAPYNEQFF. The CDR3, as DNA: TGTGCCAGCAGTCCCCCGGGACTAGCGGCCCCTTACAATGAGCAGTTCTTC.

This clone turned up a few times. The V gene is TRBV28, the J gene TRBJ2-2; a possible D gene is TRBD2 (6 bases). Trimming took 6 bases from V and 0 from J, leaving 20 bases between them. CDR1 and CDR2 from the germline V gene are MDHEN and SYDVKM. This CDR3 is built from 18 residues. The CDR3 region is CASRTQPGRSANTGELFF. CDR3 DNA sequence: TGTGCCAGCAGGACCCAGCCAGGGAGGAGTGCGAACACCGGGGAGCTGTTTTTT.

The chain recombines TRBV4-1 with TRBJ2-7; D is unclear. Deletions cut 1 base from V and 1 base from J, with 8 bases between. CDR3 size: 14 residues. Germline values: CDR1 MGHRA, CDR2 YSYEKL. The CDR3 DNA follows: TGCGCCAGCAGCCAAGGACCTAGGTCCTACGAGCAGTACTTC. This gives the protein CASSQGPRSYEQYF.

The chain has TRBV28 and TRBJ2-1, with D tentatively TRBD2 (6 bases). The CDR3 sequence is 14 residues long. Germline assignment: CDR1 MDHEN and CDR2 SYDVKM. V lost 8 bases, J lost 7 bases, and 18 bases lay in between. As DNA, the CDR3 is TGTGCCAGCGGTGGCGGGATCGGCGCAAATGAGCAGTTCTTC. It encodes CASGGGIGANEQFF. The variable domain in full, with the rest retrieved from reference TRBV28 and TRBJ2-1, is DVKVTQSSRYLVKRTGEKVFLECVQDMDHENMFWYRQDPGLGLRLIYFSYDVKMKEKGDIPEGYSVSREKKERFSLILESASTNQTSMYLCASGGGIGANEQFFGPGTRLTVL.

This clone showed up just once. The gene calls are TRBV6-6 and TRBJ1-1, with 8 bases identical to TRBD1. The CDR3 has 16 residues. Germline CDR1 and CDR2: MNHNY and SVGAGI (reference sequence). Losses at the gene ends were 4 bases for V and 0 bases for J; bases not matched to a gene: 7. Here the CDR3 reads CASSSDRGEMNTEAFF. CDR3 sequence (DNA): TGTGCCAGCAGTTCCGACAGGGGAGAGATGAACACTGAAGCTTTCTTT.

The gene calls are TRBV7-9 and TRBJ2-1; a weak D match, TRBD1 (5 bases). CDR1 and CDR2 from the germline V gene are SEHNR and FQNEAQ (reference sequence). Trimming removed 5 bases from V and 6 bases from J, with 17 bases in between. This CDR3 has 15 amino acids. For the CDR3, the DNA is TGTGCCAGCAGCCTAGGTGACAGAGACCTCAATGAGCAGTTCTTC. Its translation is CASSLGDRDLNEQFF.

The table lists this clone with a few counts. The rearrangement uses TRBV5-4 and TRBJ2-5; D remains ambiguous. CDR1 SGHNT and CDR2 YYREEE come from the germline V gene (reference sequence). There are 15 residues in the CDR3. The V gene lost 0 bases and the J gene lost 5 bases, with 14 bases spanning the gap. This CDR3 is CASSLEYLPGETQYF. DNA of the CDR3: TGTGCCAGCAGCTTGGAGTATCTCCCCGGGGAGACCCAGTACTTC.

Comments on this clone: The same CDR3 is also encoded by other DNA sequences in this sample. CDR3 amino acids: CASSLAGEQYF. CDR3 DNA: TGCGCCAGCAGCTTGGCCGGGGAGCAGTACTTC. The chain couples TRBV5-1 to TRBJ2-7; no reliable D call. This CDR3 contains 11 residues. Germline loops: CDR1 SGHRS, CDR2 YFSETQ. Between the trimmed V and J ends, which lost 0 bases and 7 bases, there was a span of 5 bases. Filled out from reference TRBV5-1 and TRBJ2-7, the complete variable domain reads KAGVTQTPRYLIKTRGQQVTLSCSPISGHRSVSWYQQTPGQGLQFLFEYFSETQRNKGNFPGRFSGRQFSNSRSEMNVSTLELGDSALYLCASSLAGEQYFGPGTRLTVT.

The J gene is TRBJ2-1, the V gene TRBV28; TRBD2 might be the D (5 bases). CDR1 and CDR2 (germline): MDHEN, SYDVKM. Trimming cost V 4 bases and J 5 bases, with 21 bases left between them. This CDR3 comprises 17 residues. CDR3 bases: TGTGCCAGCAGTTCCTACCGGGGATTGACACTCCACAATGAGCAGTTCTTC. It yields the protein CASSSYRGLTLHNEQFF.

The genes are TRBV27 and TRBJ2-5; tentative D call: TRBD1 (6 bases). Germline V gene data show CDR1 as MNHEY and CDR2 as SMNVEV (reference sequence). V lost 2 bases and J lost 5, with 12 bases in between. This CDR3 has 14 residues. Here the CDR3 reads CASSLASGAETQYF. The DNA of the CDR3 is TGTGCCAGCAGTTTAGCGTCAGGGGCGGAGACCCAGTACTTC.

The genes are TRBV5-1 and TRBJ2-5; 11 positions agree with TRBD2. The germline V gene has CDR1 SGHRS and CDR2 YFSETQ. J gave up 5 bases and V 5 bases, and 8 bases lay outside the gene matches. The CDR3 sequence is 15 residues long. The chain's CDR3 is CASSVAGGLGETQYF. The CDR3 region has the DNA TGCGCCAGCAGTGTAGCGGGAGGGCTCGGCGAGACCCAGTACTTC. Full variable domain (outside the CDR3, taken from reference TRBV5-1 and TRBJ2-5): KAGVTQTPRYLIKTRGQQVTLSCSPISGHRSVSWYQQTPGQGLQFLFEYFSETQRNKGNFPGRFSGRQFSNSRSEMNVSTLELGDSALYLCASSVAGGLGETQYFGPGTRLLVL.

The genes are TRBV7-3 and TRBJ2-3, with D maybe TRBD1 (7 bases). The CDR3 loop spans 15 amino acids. The ends were cut back, 2 bases at V and 5 bases at J, with 14 bases in the middle. From germline, CDR1 is SGHTA and CDR2 FQGTGA. Written as DNA, the CDR3 is TGTGCCAGCAGCTTACTGGGTCAGGGGGGAGATACGCAGTATTTT. It codes for CASSLLGQGGDTQYF.

The rearrangement uses TRBV19 and TRBJ2-3, with 13 bases identical to TRBD2. The trim removed 1 base at V and 3 bases at J, leaving 4 bases unmatched. CDR1 is LNHDA, CDR2 SQIVND, per germline (reference sequence). The CDR3 is made up of 17 amino acids. The CDR3 region is CASSIVGLAGQTDTQYF. The DNA for the CDR3 is TGTGCCAGTAGTATAGTGGGACTAGCGGGACAGACAGATACGCAGTATTTT.

V usage is TRBV19 and J usage is TRBJ2-3; 9 positions agree with TRBD1. The CDR3 sequence is 14 residues long. Germline values: CDR1 LNHDA, CDR2 SQIVND (reference sequence). After removal of 10 bases from V and 4 bases from J, the junction contained 9 bases not matched to a gene. CDR3 in amino acids: CATTGGIRPDTQYF. The CDR3 bases are TGTGCCACCACAGGGGGCATCCGTCCAGATACGCAGTATTTT. The full variable domain, completed using reference TRBV19 and TRBJ2-3, is DGGITQSPKYLFRKEGQNVTLSCEQNLNHDAMYWYRQDPGQGLRLIYYSQIVNDFQKGDIAEGYSVSREKKESFPLTVTSAQKNPTAFYLCATTGGIRPDTQYFGPGTRLTVL.